This entry lists 10 T cell receptor beta chains sequenced from one sample in a study of blood T cells in healthy people across ages. Sample-barcoded 5' priming and a J-beta primer mix drove a second PCR of about 6 to 12 cycles. TCRdb redid the calling of the 5' RACE reads with MiXCR, one entry per CDR3 protein. In the table there are approximately 830,000 distinct CDR3 sequences, 55% to 65% of which are singletons. Sequenced input: blood. The receptor set was obtained from a man aged 30 to 39 in good health.

This clonotype was counted between two and nine times. This rearrangement joins TRBV29-1 to TRBJ2-3, with D uncertain. Between the trimmed V and J ends, which lost 5 bases and 3 bases, there was a span of 12 bases. The germline V gene encodes CDR1 SQVTM and CDR2 ANQGSEA. The CDR3 loop spans 13 amino acids. CDR3 nucleotide sequence: TGCAGCGTTAGTGGCAGGCCGACAGATACGCAGTATTTT. Translated: CSVSGRPTDTQYF.

The chain combines TRBV6-1 with TRBJ2-3; 11 positions agree with TRBD2. Germline trimming cut 7 bases from V and 4 bases from J; bases unmatched to any gene: 7. There are 15 residues in the CDR3. Germline V lookup: CDR1 MNHNS, CDR2 SASEGT. CDR3 sequence: CASTPTSGIPDTQYF. For the CDR3, the DNA is TGTGCCAGCACCCCGACTAGCGGGATCCCAGATACGCAGTATTTT.

This clonotype has a handful of counts. The chain links TRBV12-3 or TRBV12-4 to TRBJ2-3; 11 nucleotides align to TRBD2. The CDR3 runs 16 residues. Trimming took 5 bases from V and 4 from J; bases not matched to a gene: 8. The CDR3 protein is CASSPASGGFPDTQYF. The CDR3, as DNA: TGTGCCAGCAGTCCGGCTAGCGGGGGGTTCCCAGATACGCAGTATTTT.

This clonotype was seen a handful of times. This chain links TRBV6-2 or TRBV6-3 with TRBJ2-3; a weak D match, TRBD2 (5 bases). V lost 4 bases to trimming and J lost 2 bases, with 10 bases between them. Per the germline V gene, CDR1 is MNHEY and CDR2 is SVGEGT. This CDR3 has 14 residues. This chain's CDR3 is CASSSSIPTDTQYF. The DNA for the CDR3 is TGTGCCAGCAGTTCTAGCATTCCCACAGATACGCAGTATTTT.

This clonotype was observed many times. J is TRBJ1-6 and V is TRBV28; 8 nucleotides match TRBD1. The CDR3 length is 14 residues. The V segment lost 6 bases and the J segment 10 bases; nucleotides outside the gene matches: 8. CDR1 and CDR2 (germline): MDHEN, SYDVKM. The CDR3 region has the DNA TGTGCCAGCAGCCGCGGACAGGGAACCTCACCCCTCCACTTT. Amino acids: CASSRGQGTSPLHF. Together with reference TRBV28 and TRBJ1-6, the CDR3 gives the full variable domain: DVKVTQSSRYLVKRTGEKVFLECVQDMDHENMFWYRQDPGLGLRLIYFSYDVKMKEKGDIPEGYSVSREKKERFSLILESASTNQTSMYLCASSRGQGTSPLHFGNGTRLTVT.

A few counts support this clonotype. The J gene is TRBJ2-7, the V gene TRBV12-3 or TRBV12-4, with a tentative D call TRBD1 (6 bases). The CDR3 has 13 residues. Trimming stripped 0 bases from V and 11 bases from J, with 14 bases between. The CDR3 DNA follows: TGTGCCAGCAGTTTAGCACAGGGACGACAGGAGTACTTC. This sequence encodes CASSLAQGRQEYF.

The chain is built from TRBV29-1 and TRBJ2-5; 8 bases match TRBD2. Near its end, the DNA agrees better with TRBJ2-7, so the J call may be wrong. Germline-derived CDR1 and CDR2 are SQVTM and ANQGSEA. This CDR3 contains 11 residues. In DNA, the CDR3 is TGCAGTGTAGAGCGGGAGTACGAGCAGTACTTC. Protein: CSVEREYEQYF.

This clonotype has a single count. The CDR3 protein is CASSNGQGLIQQFF. The CDR3 nucleotides read TGTGCCAGCAGCAATGGACAGGGCCTTATCCAGCAGTTCTTC. This chain connects TRBV21-1 to TRBJ2-1; TRBD1 reflects the table's D call only, with no check against the DNA. TRBV21-1 constitutes a pseudogene. The CDR3 covers 14 residues.

The table lists this clonotype with a few counts. The chain couples TRBV20-1 to TRBJ2-7; D is possibly TRBD1 (7 bases). V lost 6 bases and J lost 0, with 15 bases in between. The CDR3 covers 14 residues. CDR1 is DFQATT and CDR2 is SNEGSKA in the germline V gene (reference sequence). The DNA for the CDR3 is TGCAGTGCCGACCGCGGGACAGCCTCCTACGAGCAGTACTTC. As protein: CSADRGTASYEQYF.

This chain joins TRBV27 and TRBJ2-3; D is unresolved. V lost 8 bases and J lost 1, with 7 bases in between. Germline loops: CDR1 MNHEY, CDR2 SMNVEV (reference sequence). This CDR3 spans 12 amino acids. CDR3: CASADGTDTQYF. The CDR3 DNA reads as TGTGCCAGCGCGGACGGCACAGATACGCAGTATTTT.